Shown below are 25 T cell receptor beta chains from a single sample sequenced in a study of Ad26.COV2.S vaccination and SARS-CoV-2 variants. TCRdb's copy holds only in-frame clones and misses some; the assay was immunoSEQ multiplex PCR. Of roughly 380,000 clones in the sample, more than 75% were seen once. Treatment described: roughly 19 received Ad26.COV2.S at low or high dose, single or two shots; about 5 received placebo; per-sample allocation not given. Repertoires come from day 63 after the first vaccine or placebo injection. The material was peripheral blood, obtained in a trial of Ad26.COV2.S vaccine versus placebo. These receptors were obtained from a person aged 18-65 years who received the Ad26.COV2.S COVID-19 vaccine or a placebo.

This clone was counted between two and nine times. V and J are TRBV6-2 or TRBV6-3 and TRBJ2-2; D is unclear. V was cut by 5 bases and J by 3 bases, with 1 base left in between. The CDR3 totals 11 residues. Germline V CDR1 and CDR2: MNHEY, SVGEGT. CDR3 region: CASSDTGELFF. DNA of the CDR3: TGTGCCAGCAGTGACACCGGGGAGCTGTTTTTT.

This clone is a singleton in its sample. This chain joins TRBV7-6 and TRBJ2-7; possibly TRBD1 for D (5 bases). With 3 bases removed from V and 6 bases from J, the gap between germline ends came to 6 bases. Germline CDR1 and CDR2: SGHVS and FNYEAQ. The CDR3 contains 11 residues. In DNA, the CDR3 is TGTGCCAGCAGCTTGGGGCTCGAGCAGTACTTC. Amino acid sequence: CASSLGLEQYF.

This chain links TRBV6-2 or TRBV6-3 with TRBJ2-5; D is perhaps TRBD2 (6 bases). CDR1 and CDR2 from the germline V gene are MNHEY and SVGEGT. Trimming took off 0 bases at V and 7 bases at J, with 6 bases between the two ends. This CDR3 has 12 amino acids. CDR3 sequence (DNA): TGTGCCAGCAGTTACTCGGAGGGGACCCAGTACTTC. Its translation: CASSYSEGTQYF.

The rearrangement uses TRBV2 and TRBJ2-5; 15 bases agree with TRBD2. Germline CDR1 and CDR2: SNHLY and FYNNEI. Germline trimming cut 11 bases from V and 5 bases from J; bases unmatched to any gene: 15. The CDR3 runs 17 residues. The CDR3 sequence is CAARGLAGGIPLETQYF. As DNA, the CDR3 is TGTGCCGCCCGGGGACTAGCGGGGGGAATTCCTTTGGAGACCCAGTACTTC.

This chain connects TRBV5-5 to TRBJ1-1; D gene unclear. The CDR3 length is 13 residues. Germline CDR1 SGHKS, CDR2 YYEKEE (reference sequence). V shed 2 bases and J shed 3 bases, with 8 bases lying between them. The DNA of the CDR3 is TGTGCCAGCAGCTTATACGGACACACTGAAGCTTTCTTT. Translating it yields CASSLYGHTEAFF.

This rearrangement joins TRBV7-9 to TRBJ2-7, with 7 positions matching TRBD2. Germline-derived CDR1 and CDR2 are SEHNR and FQNEAQ (reference sequence). J was trimmed by 0 bases and V by 2 bases; bases with no gene match: 10. The CDR3 is made up of 17 amino acids. The CDR3 DNA sequence: TGTGCCAGCAGCTTATACGGGGGGTTGGTCTCCTCCTACGAGCAGTACTTC. Translating gives CASSLYGGLVSSYEQYF.

This sequence joins TRBV10-2 and TRBJ2-1; TRBD1 matches 8 bases. This CDR3 comprises 14 residues. The germline V gene encodes CDR1 WSHSY and CDR2 SAAADI. V was pared by 4 bases and J by 7 bases, with 6 bases of the junction left unmatched. CDR3 residues: CASSGAGGWNEQFF. The CDR3 DNA reads TGCGCCAGCAGTGGGGCAGGGGGCTGGAATGAGCAGTTCTTC.

This clone was found a few times. The V gene is TRBV3-1 (or the pseudogene TRBV3-2), the J gene TRBJ2-5, with D unclear. This CDR3 comprises 14 residues. In germline, CDR1 is LGHDT, CDR2 YNNKEL (reference sequence). Trimming pared 2 bases from V and 2 bases from J, leaving 9 bases between. CDR3 DNA sequence: TGTGCCAGCAGCCAATTGATCACTCAAGAGACCCAGTACTTC. Protein sequence: CASSQLITQETQYF.

The J gene is TRBJ1-2, the V gene TRBV3-1 (or the pseudogene TRBV3-2); D call uncertain. Germline V CDR1 and CDR2: LGHDT, YNNKEL (reference sequence). The V end lost 1 base, the J end lost 12 bases, and 9 bases lay between the germline ends. The CDR3 extends over 11 amino acids. The CDR3 DNA reads TGTGCCAGCAGCCAAGGCGGACCAAACACCTTC. It yields the protein CASSQGGPNTF.

The V call is TRBV5-5, the J call TRBJ1-2; TRBD1 is a possible D gene (6 bases). Germline loops: CDR1 SGHKS, CDR2 YYEKEE (reference sequence). Trimming shortened V by 7 bases and J by 4 bases, and 14 bases separated the two germline ends. The CDR3 runs 13 residues. In nucleotides, the CDR3 is TGTGCCAGCTCCCGGGGGGCGGGCTATGGCTACACCTTC. This encodes CASSRGAGYGYTF.

The chain is built from TRBV2 and TRBJ1-2; 9 bases map to TRBD1. After removal of 3 bases from V and 8 bases from J, the junction contained 7 bases not matched to a gene. The germline gives CDR1 SNHLY, CDR2 FYNNEI. This CDR3 is built from 14 residues. The CDR3 reads CASSDGGTGHGYTF. In DNA, the CDR3 is TGTGCCAGCAGTGATGGGGGGACAGGGCACGGCTACACCTTC.

This clone is a singleton in its sample. The chain is built from TRBV5-6 and TRBJ1-2; a weak D match, TRBD1 (6 bases). Trimming shortened V by 4 bases and J by 4 bases, and 17 bases separated the two germline ends. The CDR3 is made up of 15 amino acids. Germline assignment: CDR1 SGHDT and CDR2 YYEEEE. Written as DNA, the CDR3 is TGTGCCAGCAGCCTCCTCAGGGGAGAGTCCTATGGCTACACCTTC. Its protein is CASSLLRGESYGYTF.

This chain links TRBV19 with TRBJ2-2; TRBD2 matches 11 bases. The CDR3 length is 14 residues. Trimming at V came to 10 bases and at J to 6 bases, leaving 7 bases not matched to a gene. CDR1 and CDR2 from the germline V gene are LNHDA and SQIVND (reference sequence). In DNA, the CDR3 is TGTGCCACCTTAGCGGGGGGGAAGCCCGGGGAGCTGTTTTTT. Translating it yields CATLAGGKPGELFF. The full variable domain, its missing parts supplied by reference TRBV19 and TRBJ2-2, is DGGITQSPKYLFRKEGQNVTLSCEQNLNHDAMYWYRQDPGQGLRLIYYSQIVNDFQKGDIAEGYSVSREKKESFPLTVTSAQKNPTAFYLCATLAGGKPGELFFGEGSRLTVL.

The rearrangement links TRBV6-5 to TRBJ1-1; possibly TRBD1 for D (6 bases). The CDR3 length is 15 residues. The germline V gene encodes CDR1 MNHEY and CDR2 SVGAGI. V was clipped by 6 bases and J by 3 bases, with 17 bases between them. The CDR3 bases are TGTGCCAGCAGGCAAAAACAGGGTTTTGACACTGAAGCTTTCTTT. Translated: CASRQKQGFDTEAFF.

The rearrangement joins TRBV7-6 to TRBJ1-2; no firm D call. This CDR3 contains 17 residues. Trimming cost V 5 bases and J 0 bases, with 19 bases left between them. Germline V gene lookup returns CDR1 SGHVS and CDR2 FNYEAQ. CDR3 protein: CASSRSTDGLSNYGYTF. In DNA, the CDR3 is TGTGCCAGCAGCCGAAGTACGGACGGACTATCTAACTATGGCTACACCTTC.

The rearrangement joins TRBV7-8 to TRBJ2-2; perhaps TRBD2 as D (5 bases). Trimming took 0 bases from V and 5 from J, leaving 7 bases between them. The CDR3 totals 14 residues. Germline V gives CDR1 SGHVS, CDR2 FQNEAQ. CDR3 protein: CASSLAGSTGELFF. CDR3 nucleotides: TGTGCCAGCAGCTTAGCGGGGAGTACCGGGGAGCTGTTTTTT.

The CDR3 coding sequence is TGTGCCTGGTGTGCGACAGGGATTAATGAAAAACTGTTTTTT. This sequence encodes CAWCATGINEKLFF. This chain links TRBV30 with TRBJ1-4, with 7 bases lining up with TRBD1. CDR3 length: 14 amino acids. Germline V gives CDR1 GTSNPN, CDR2 SVGIG (reference sequence). V lost 5 bases, J lost 4 bases, and 7 bases stayed unmatched.

The rearrangement links TRBV4-1 to TRBJ2-7; 10 bases are shared with TRBD2. The CDR3 sequence is 18 residues long. Trimming removed 0 bases from V and 2 bases from J; junction bases left unmatched: 10. Germline CDR1 MGHRA, CDR2 YSYEKL. The CDR3 DNA reads TGCGCCAGCAGCCAAGAGCGGCAGCGGGGGGGCAGAGCCTACGAGCAGTACTTC. Protein product: CASSQERQRGGRAYEQYF.

The chain combines TRBV7-8 with TRBJ1-3; the match to TRBD1 covers 7 bases. This CDR3 contains 17 residues. CDR1 and CDR2 from the germline V gene are SGHVS and FQNEAQ. V lost 5 bases to trimming and J lost 0 bases; unmatched junction nucleotides: 10. CDR3 loop: CASSLEGTASSGNTIYF. In DNA, the CDR3 is TGTGCCAGCAGCCTGGAAGGGACAGCCAGCTCTGGAAACACCATATATTTT.

In its sample, this clone was seen a few times. CDR3 protein: CASSLGLAGQSSGNTIYF. In DNA, the CDR3 is TGTGCCAGCAGCTTAGGTTTGGCAGGTCAGAGCTCTGGAAACACCATATATTTT. This chain connects TRBV7-9 to TRBJ1-3; D gene ambiguous. From germline, CDR1 is SEHNR and CDR2 FQNEAQ (reference sequence). The CDR3 is 18 amino acids. V lost 1 base and J lost 0, with 16 bases in between.

This chain links TRBV14 with TRBJ1-1; tentatively, D is TRBD1 (5 bases). Germline V gene sequence: CDR1 SGHDN, CDR2 FVKESK. The CDR3 runs to 14 residues. The V end was cut by 5 bases, the J end by 3 bases, with 13 bases between. The CDR3 spells CASSSGAADTEAFF. CDR3 nucleotides: TGTGCCAGCAGCTCCGGGGCCGCGGACACTGAAGCTTTCTTT.

The chain carries TRBV5-4 and TRBJ2-2; 8 bases align to TRBD1. The CDR3 contains 14 residues. CDR1 and CDR2 (germline): SGHNT, YYREEE (reference sequence). Unmatched junction bases numbered 1, after V lost 3 bases and J lost 3 bases. The CDR3 protein is CASSWDRYTGELFF. Written as DNA, the CDR3 is TGTGCCAGCAGCTGGGACAGGTACACCGGGGAGCTGTTTTTT.

This chain uses TRBV11-2 with TRBJ1-5; a possible D gene is TRBD1 (5 bases). Germline V lookup: CDR1 SGHAT, CDR2 FQNNGV. Deletions cut 0 bases from V and 11 bases from J, with 14 bases between. The CDR3 has 14 amino acids. This CDR3 reads CASSLDRGGGAQHF. CDR3 bases: TGTGCCAGCAGCTTAGATCGGGGCGGGGGGGCCCAGCATTTT.

The chain links TRBV6-1 to TRBJ1-2; 7 positions agree with TRBD1. This CDR3 region has 16 residues. The V gene end was trimmed by 0 bases and the J gene end by 4 bases; junction bases not matched to a gene: 8. CDR1 is MNHNS and CDR2 is SASEGT in the germline V gene. Here the CDR3 reads CASSEAHGQAIYGYTF. The CDR3, as DNA: TGTGCCAGCAGTGAAGCGCACGGACAGGCTATCTATGGCTACACCTTC.

This chain connects TRBV24-1 to TRBJ2-2; a weak D match, TRBD2 (5 bases). The germline V gene encodes CDR1 KGHDR and CDR2 SFDVKD. The CDR3 totals 14 residues. V lost 0 bases and J 5 bases, leaving 6 bases between the germline ends. DNA of the CDR3: TGTGCCACCAGTGATTTGGAGGGAACCGGGGAGCTGTTTTTT. Amino acids: CATSDLEGTGELFF.